This T cell receptor (beta chain) emerged from a study of pediatric ulcerative colitis. Regarding the study as a whole: Blood-rectal clonal overlap within each person was significantly higher in ulcerative colitis patients than controls.

The CDR3 has 14 amino acids. Germline CDR1 is GTSNPN and CDR2 is SVGIG (reference sequence). The V and J ends lost 3 bases and 5 bases respectively, with 16 bases between them. The rectum was sampled with one to two pinch biopsies at colonoscopy. A note on this clone: What it binds is not known.

Assay: immunoSEQ multiplex PCR; the TCRdb copy retains only in-frame clones and omits some. The sample includes tens of thousands of clones, 71% seen only once; the top ten take around 16%. V gene TRBV30 combines with J gene TRBJ2-5; D possibly corresponds to TRBD2 (5 bases). Input material: gut tissue. This TCR was recovered from a boy aged 10-17 years with severe ulcerative colitis. The CDR3 protein is CAWRKAGLGETQYF. For the CDR3, the DNA is TGTGCCTGGAGAAAGGCGGGCCTTGGGGAGACCCAGTACTTC.